This T cell receptor (beta chain) was identified during a study of cytomegalovirus exposure and HLA in healthy donors. For the study at large: Membership in the Caucasian-associated ancestry cluster was found for 75% to 85% of roughly 360 genotyped donors.

Findings and limits, study-wide: Listed as cytomegalovirus-associated were 164 TCR beta chains.

PCR used 60 Vbeta primers and 13 Jbeta primers. Sequenced by immunoSEQ multiplex PCR; TCRdb stores in-frame clones only, minus some. The sample records 150,000 to 200,000 clones, around 77% being singletons. Remarks on this clone: Its antigen is currently unknown.

Donors were nominally healthy when sampled, though unrecorded immune exposures were likely. V lost 5 bases and J lost 0, with 17 bases in between. The CDR3 is 17 residues long. CDR1 GTSNPN and CDR2 SVGIG come from the germline V gene (reference sequence). The V and J genes are TRBV30 and TRBJ1-6; D possibly corresponds to TRBD1 (5 bases). Sequencing input: PBMCs. This sequence originates from a man between 35 and 55 years old in good health and CMV-seronegative. The CDR3 region is CAWCLGGWSSYNSPLHF. DNA for the CDR3: TGTGCCTGGTGCCTGGGGGGGTGGAGCTCCTATAATTCACCCCTCCACTTT. Full variable domain (outside the CDR3, taken from reference TRBV30 and TRBJ1-6): SQTIHQWPATLVQPVGSPLSLECTVEGTSNPNLYWYRQAAGRGLQLLFYSVGIGQISSEVPQNLSASRPQDRQFILSSKKLLLSDSGFYLCAWCLGGWSSYNSPLHFGNGTRLTVT.